This TCR beta chain is drawn from a study of cytomegalovirus exposure and HLA in healthy donors. Study-level points and caveats: Across donors, sequencing depth was assumed by presence/absence analyses to be roughly uniform. Analysis was performed later, and it showed HLA-associated TCR beta chains to be more clonally expanded than equally common others.

This PCR relied on a set of 60 Vbeta primers and 13 Jbeta primers. Sequenced by immunoSEQ multiplex PCR; TCRdb stores in-frame clones only, minus some. The sample includes a few hundred thousand clones, 70% to 90% of them seen just once. The junction had 5 bases not matched to a gene; V was cut back by 5 bases and J by 5 bases. This CDR3 comprises 13 residues. Germline V CDR1 and CDR2: LNHDA, SQIVND (reference sequence). Only one count was recorded for this clone. Its antigen remains unknown. The clonotype originates from a woman between 18 and 29 years old in good health and CMV-seronegative. The sequenced sample was PBMCs. The chain combines TRBV19 with TRBJ2-5, with 7 bases fitting TRBD2. CDR3 region: CASSALAVETQYF. DNA of the CDR3: TGTGCCAGTAGTGCCCTAGCGGTGGAGACCCAGTACTTC.